The rows below give T cell receptor beta chains drawn from one sample of a study of CD8 T cells in ankylosing spondylitis. TCRdb reprocessed the 5' RACE reads with MiXCR, giving one entry per CDR3 protein. The table has 250,000 to 350,000 distinct CDR3 sequences, less than 25% seen once. Source material: blood, either unsorted or a sorted T cell fraction (not recorded which). The receptors come from a female donor with ankylosing spondylitis or in good health (not recorded which). Both conserved end residues are part of each CDR3. Fields, in order: V gene, D gene, J gene, CDR3 length, clone size, CDR3 protein, CDR3 DNA. A D gene is named only where the DNA matches it firmly. Where a row states a size, it is once, few, many or the class of an expanded clone; other rows omit it.

>TRBV20-1|-|TRBJ1-1|14|few
CSAPPEGRNTEAFF
TGCAGTGCCCCGCCTGAAGGTCGGAACACTGAAGCTTTCTTT
>TRBV30|-|TRBJ2-3|14|-
CAWSVGTLTDTQYF
TGTGCCTGGAGTGTGGGGACTCTCACAGATACGCAGTATTTT
>TRBV12-3/TRBV12-4|-|TRBJ1-1|13|-
CASSLGDRTEAFF
TGTGCCAGCAGTTTAGGGGACCGAACTGAAGCTTTCTTT
>TRBV12-3/TRBV12-4|-|TRBJ2-2|15|few
CASSLNTPSTGELFF
TGTGCCAGCAGTTTAAATACCCCTTCCACCGGGGAGCTGTTTTTT
>TRBV5-1|-|TRBJ1-1|14|few
CASSLGERNTEAFF
TGCGCCAGCAGCTTGGGGGAAAGAAACACTGAAGCTTTCTTT
>TRBV28|TRBD2|TRBJ2-1|15|few
CASSSAGGAYNEQFF
TGTGCCAGCAGTTCCGCGGGAGGTGCCTACAATGAGCAGTTCTTC
>TRBV18|TRBD1|TRBJ2-7|16|few
CASSRTGTGWSVEQYF
TGTGCCAGCTCACGCACCGGGACAGGGTGGTCGGTGGAGCAGTACTTC
>TRBV6-1|-|TRBJ1-5|13|few
CASSEAFNQPQHF
TGTGCCAGCAGTGAAGCGTTTAATCAGCCCCAGCATTTT
>TRBV5-6|-|TRBJ2-2|13|-
CASSLLYTGELFF
TGTGCCAGCAGCTTGTTGTACACCGGGGAGCTGTTTTTT
>TRBV7-2|-|TRBJ2-2|14|-
CASRGLPNTGELFF
TGTGCCAGCAGGGGGCTTCCGAACACCGGGGAGCTGTTTTTT
>TRBV19|TRBD1|TRBJ1-1|15|-
CASSGSRDRNTEAFF
TGTGCCAGTAGTGGCTCCCGGGACAGGAACACTGAAGCTTTCTTT
>TRBV13|TRBD2|TRBJ2-7|16|once
CASSPGLAGNLYEQYF
TGTGCCAGCAGCCCAGGACTAGCGGGTAACCTCTACGAGCAGTACTTC
>TRBV4-3|TRBD2|TRBJ2-2|13|-
CASRGGPTGELFF
TGCGCCAGCAGGGGAGGGCCAACCGGGGAGCTGTTTTTT
>TRBV7-2|-|TRBJ2-3|13|few
CASSFGATDTQYF
TGTGCCAGCAGCTTTGGAGCAACAGATACGCAGTATTTT
>TRBV7-6|TRBD1|TRBJ2-2|15|few
CASRPGGARTGELFF
TGTGCCAGCAGGCCAGGGGGCGCGCGGACCGGGGAGCTGTTTTTT
>TRBV9|-|TRBJ2-1|16|few
CASSVGPLSSYNEQFF
TGTGCCAGCAGCGTCGGGCCGTTGAGCTCCTACAATGAGCAGTTCTTC
>TRBV13|TRBD2|TRBJ2-7|17|-
CASSIKWGLAETYEQYF
TGTGCCAGCAGCATAAAATGGGGACTAGCGGAAACCTACGAGCAGTACTTC
>TRBV4-3|-|TRBJ1-1|17|once
CASSPSRGGGLNTEAFF
TGCGCCAGCAGCCCGTCGCGCGGGGGCGGGTTGAACACTGAAGCTTTCTTT
>TRBV10-3|TRBD1|TRBJ1-2|15|-
CAASRTGASNYGYTF
TGTGCCGCGTCCCGGACAGGAGCCTCTAACTATGGCTACACCTTC
>TRBV6-2/TRBV6-3|-|TRBJ2-1|14|-
CASSYLQSYNEQFF
TGTGCCAGCAGTTACTTACAGTCCTACAATGAGCAGTTCTTC
>TRBV13|-|TRBJ1-1|17|few
CASSASGILPSSTEAFF
TGTGCCAGCAGCGCCTCCGGGATACTTCCTAGTAGCACTGAAGCTTTCTTT
>TRBV20-1|TRBD1|TRBJ2-2|16|many
CSARGITGTGAGELFF
TGCAGTGCTAGAGGCATTACCGGGACAGGGGCCGGGGAGCTGTTTTTT
>TRBV12-3/TRBV12-4|-|TRBJ2-5|13|-
CASRAGARETQYF
TGTGCCAGCAGGGCGGGGGCGCGGGAGACCCAGTACTTC
>TRBV2|-|TRBJ2-7|13|-
CASSEMGFGEQYF
TGTGCCAGCAGTGAAATGGGTTTTGGCGAGCAGTACTTC
>TRBV5-1|-|TRBJ1-5|13|-
CASSLGPGQPQHF
TGCGCCAGCAGCTTGGGACCGGGACAGCCCCAGCATTTT
>TRBV29-1|-|TRBJ1-1|11|-
CSVTTGYEAFF
TGCAGCGTCACGACAGGCTACGAAGCTTTCTTT
>TRBV30|-|TRBJ1-6|12|many
CAWRHRTSPLHF
TGTGCCTGGCGTCACCGAACTTCACCCCTCCACTTT
>TRBV29-1|TRBD2|TRBJ2-7|13|few
CSVTSGLAGDKYF
TGCAGCGTCACATCTGGACTAGCGGGAGACAAGTACTTC
>TRBV20-1|-|TRBJ2-5|14|few
CSARDWQGVETQYF
TGCAGTGCTAGAGACTGGCAAGGCGTGGAGACCCAGTACTTC
>TRBV7-8|TRBD1|TRBJ2-5|12|many
CASKGAGETQYF
TGTGCCAGCAAGGGGGCCGGAGAGACCCAGTACTTC
>TRBV20-1|-|TRBJ2-7|15|many
CSADGRGGTGYEQYF
TGCAGTGCTGACGGACGGGGCGGAACGGGATACGAGCAGTACTTC
>TRBV30|-|TRBJ1-5|13|once
CAWGTGFHQPQHF
TGTGCCTGGGGTACAGGGTTCCATCAGCCCCAGCATTTT
>TRBV6-5|TRBD2|TRBJ2-1|19|-
CASSYSRGLAGASYNEQFF
TGTGCCAGCAGTTACTCGAGGGGGCTAGCGGGGGCCTCCTACAATGAGCAGTTCTTC
>TRBV20-1|TRBD1|TRBJ2-3|16|-
CSARGGDRLFEDTQYF
TGCAGTGCTAGAGGTGGGGACAGGCTCTTTGAAGATACGCAGTATTTT
>TRBV20-1|TRBD1|TRBJ1-1|15|once
CSARRTGRMNTEAFF
TGCAGTGCGAGACGGACAGGGAGGATGAACACTGAAGCTTTCTTT
>TRBV29-1|-|TRBJ2-5|12|many
CSVAAAQETQYF
TGCAGCGTTGCAGCGGCCCAAGAGACCCAGTACTTC
>TRBV20-1|TRBD2|TRBJ2-3|16|many
CSARDPLAGGSDTQYF
TGCAGTGCTAGAGATCCCCTAGCGGGAGGGTCTGATACGCAGTATTTT
>TRBV7-2|-|TRBJ2-3|13|-
CASSSDWADTQYF
TGTGCCAGCAGCTCCGACTGGGCAGATACGCAGTATTTT
>TRBV6-1|-|TRBJ1-5|11|few
CASTLAGPQHF
TGTGCCAGCACTCTGGCAGGTCCCCAGCATTTT
>TRBV6-2/TRBV6-3|TRBD2|TRBJ2-1|16|many
CASRFHSGSSYNEQFF
TGTGCCAGCAGATTCCATAGCGGGAGTTCCTACAATGAGCAGTTCTTC
>TRBV7-6|-|TRBJ1-4|14|-
CASSFAGGGEKLFF
TGTGCCAGCAGCTTTGCGGGTGGGGGTGAAAAACTGTTTTTT